Following are 4 T cell receptor beta chains from one sample sequenced in a study of beta chain features in type 1 diabetes. Findings and caveats of the study: When Type 1 diabetes patients were examined, their TCRB CDR3s proved moderately but significantly shorter in all four CD4+ subsets.

The isolated RNA, all of it, was reverse transcribed, so expressed TCRB transcripts were what got sequenced. TCRdb's copy holds only in-frame clones and misses some; the assay was immunoSEQ multiplex PCR. This table holds tens of thousands of clones, 55% to 75% found once. These receptors' antigens are unknown. Sequencing was carried out using Tregs from blood. These receptors were collected from a man between 18 and 29 years old with type 1 diabetes.

V gene TRBV5-1 combines with J gene TRBJ2-7; weak D call: TRBD1 (8 bases). The CDR3 runs 14 residues. Trimming took off 4 bases at V and 6 bases at J, with 17 bases between the two ends. Germline loops: CDR1 SGHRS, CDR2 YFSETQ. In nucleotides, the CDR3 is TGCGCCAGCAGCCCCGGACAGGGAGGGGGCGAGCAGTACTTC. It is translated as CASSPGQGGGEQYF.

The chain is built from TRBV28 and TRBJ1-1; D remains ambiguous. CDR3 length equals 14 residues. Germline V gene sequence: CDR1 MDHEN, CDR2 SYDVKM. V lost 3 bases to trimming and J lost 1 base, with 9 bases between them. CDR3 nucleotides: TGTGCCAGCAGTTTGCCACAGAGGAACACTGAAGCTTTCTTT. Its translation: CASSLPQRNTEAFF.

This clone was seen more than once but under ten times. V usage is TRBV28 and J usage is TRBJ1-1; D gene ambiguous. This CDR3 comprises 13 residues. Trimming stripped 7 bases from V and 4 bases from J, with 13 bases between. Germline V gene data show CDR1 as MDHEN and CDR2 as SYDVKM. The CDR3 DNA reads TGTGCCAGCAACCAGCTTCCGGGCACTGAAGCTTTCTTT. Amino acid sequence: CASNQLPGTEAFF.

The rearrangement links TRBV6-5 to TRBJ2-5, with a tentative D call TRBD1 (5 bases). With the DNA end fitting TRBJ2-7 better, the J assignment may be wrong. CDR3 length: 13 residues. CDR1 MNHEY and CDR2 SVGAGI come from the germline V gene. The CDR3 nucleotides read TGTGCCAGCAGAGGTACAGGATCCTACGAGCAGTACTTC. It translates to CASRGTGSYEQYF.